This T cell receptor beta chain was retrieved from a study of T cell clones after liver transplantation. The overall study: Pre-transplant mixed lymphocyte reactions yielded third-party-reactive TCRbeta sequences as comparators for graft-donor-reactive sequences. Overall study results and limits: In 5 of 8 subjects, circulating graft-donor-reactive CD4 TCRbeta sequences fell significantly after transplant.

Profiling relied on immunoSEQ multiplex PCR, and the TCRdb table lists in-frame clones only, not all of them. The table lists tens of thousands of clones, 92% of them singletons. In the case of this clone: Antigen unknown.

Germline V gene sequence: CDR1 SQVTM, CDR2 ANQGSEA. The CDR3 covers 12 residues. The sequenced sample was CD4+ T cells from blood, obtained 25 months after liver transplant. This TCR came from a human patient who received a liver transplant. A subset of T cells may come from the graft donor. This chain uses TRBV29-1 with TRBJ1-1; D is perhaps TRBD1 (6 bases). The CDR3 DNA sequence: TGCTTTGGACAGCGCATGAACACTGAAGCTTTCTTT. This codes for CFGQRMNTEAFF.